The 4 T cell receptor beta chains below all came from one sample that was sequenced in a study of blood T cell repertoires in COVID-19. Sequencing used immunoSEQ multiplex PCR; TCRdb keeps in-frame clones, though not all of them. The profile shows 45,000 to 50,000 clones, approximately 83% of them singletons. Input material: peripheral blood. These receptors originate from a man aged 80 or over in a cohort sampled during active COVID-19.

This sequence joins TRBV2 and TRBJ2-3; TRBD2 aligns across 11 bases. The J segment lost 3 bases and the V segment lost 5 bases, leaving 4 bases of the junction unmatched. Germline V lookup: CDR1 SNHLY, CDR2 FYNNEI. This CDR3 comprises 15 residues. The CDR3 DNA is TGTGCCAGCAGTCTAGCGGGAGGATCTACAGATACGCAGTATTTT. Residues: CASSLAGGSTDTQYF.

CDR3 loop: CASSVGGTGANYGYTF. In DNA form, the CDR3 reads TGTGCCAGCAGCGTAGGAGGGACAGGGGCGAACTATGGCTACACCTTC. This sequence joins TRBV9 and TRBJ1-2, with TRBD1 matching 10 bases. Trimming cost V 0 bases and J 2 bases; bases outside gene matches: 4. The V gene's germline CDR1 is SGDLS and CDR2 YYNGEE. This CDR3 comprises 16 residues.

This clone was counted once. V is TRBV30 and J is TRBJ1-6; 8 bases fit TRBD1. The length of the CDR3 is 12 residues. Germline-derived CDR1 and CDR2 are GTSNPN and SVGIG (reference sequence). V gave up 8 bases and J gave up 7 bases; unmatched junction bases: 4. The CDR3 reads CAGDRPNSPLHF. The CDR3, as DNA: TGTGCCGGGGACAGGCCAAATTCACCCCTCCACTTT. The variable domain in full, with the rest retrieved from reference TRBV30 and TRBJ1-6, is SQTIHQWPATLVQPVGSPLSLECTVEGTSNPNLYWYRQAAGRGLQLLFYSVGIGQISSEVPQNLSASRPQDRQFILSSKKLLLSDSGFYLCAGDRPNSPLHFGNGTRLTVT.

This clone is categorized as medium-sized. The rearrangement uses TRBV6-4 and TRBJ2-7; 11 bases match TRBD1. The CDR3 covers 14 residues. The V gene end was trimmed by 2 bases and the J gene end by 6 bases; junction bases not matched to a gene: 3. Germline assignment: CDR1 MRHNA and CDR2 SNTAGT. CDR3 loop: CASSDPGTGGEQYF. The CDR3 region has the DNA TGTGCCAGCAGTGACCCCGGGACAGGGGGCGAGCAGTACTTC.